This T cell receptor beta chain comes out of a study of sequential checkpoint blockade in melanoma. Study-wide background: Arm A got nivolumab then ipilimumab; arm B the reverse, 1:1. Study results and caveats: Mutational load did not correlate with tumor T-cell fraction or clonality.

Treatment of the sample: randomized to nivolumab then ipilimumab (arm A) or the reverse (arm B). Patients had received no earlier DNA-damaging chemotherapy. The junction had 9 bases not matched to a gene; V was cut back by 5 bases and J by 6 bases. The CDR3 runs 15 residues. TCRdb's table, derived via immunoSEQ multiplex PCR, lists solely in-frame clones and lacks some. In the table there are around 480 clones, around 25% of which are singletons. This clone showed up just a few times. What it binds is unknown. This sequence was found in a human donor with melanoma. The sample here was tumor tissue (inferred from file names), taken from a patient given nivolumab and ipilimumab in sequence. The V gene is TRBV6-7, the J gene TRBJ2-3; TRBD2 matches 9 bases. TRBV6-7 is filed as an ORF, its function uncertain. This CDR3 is CASSEAAGGVDTQYF. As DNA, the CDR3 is TGTGCCAGCAGTGAAGCGGCGGGAGGGGTGGATACGCAGTATTTT.